Sequencing of this TCR beta chain was carried out in a study of CD8+ T cells in alopecia areata. Findings of the study overall: Normal scalp had lower clonality than lesional scalp, with alopecia totalis/universalis lesions showing this most strongly. Resident alphabeta T cells of normal skin are also sequenced in scalp samples.

Comments on this clone: Its antigen is currently unknown.

cDNA reverse transcribed from extracted RNA served as the sequencing template. Method: immunoSEQ multiplex PCR; TCRdb's copy keeps in-frame clones and lacks some. The top ten clones hold over 3% of a sample with roughly 120,000 clones, roughly two fifths of them seen once. From PBMCs, CD4+ and CD8+ T cells were sorted. Trimming cost V 2 bases and J 2 bases; bases outside gene matches: 5. In germline, CDR1 is GTSNPN, CDR2 SVGIG (reference sequence). CDR3 size: 15 residues. The chain links TRBV30 to TRBJ2-5; 10 bases match TRBD2. The TCR was taken from a human donor with alopecia areata. The sequenced sample was CD4+ T cells sorted from blood. In DNA, the CDR3 is TGTGCCTGGAGTAGCGGGAGGGCAATTCAAGAGACCCAGTACTTC. As protein: CAWSSGRAIQETQYF. The full variable domain, completed using reference TRBV30 and TRBJ2-5, is SQTIHQWPATLVQPVGSPLSLECTVEGTSNPNLYWYRQAAGRGLQLLFYSVGIGQISSEVPQNLSASRPQDRQFILSSKKLLLSDSGFYLCAWSSGRAIQETQYFGPGTRLLVL.